This note documents a single T cell receptor beta chain sequence. Its target is not known. The data stem from a study of cytomegalovirus exposure and HLA in healthy donors. For the study at large: The approximately 130 validation repertoires and the roughly 690 first-cohort repertoires shared a platform, a later analysis reported.

CDR1 is SGHNT and CDR2 is YYREEE in the germline V gene (reference sequence). This CDR3 region has 12 residues. Trimming removed 4 bases from V and 4 bases from J, with 8 bases in between. Notes on the study in general: The tendency of first-cohort TCR clusters to co-occur in the roughly 110 validation repertoires was the finding of a later analysis. Cytomegalovirus status was reportedly diagnosed by the classifier with high specificity and sensitivity.

The protocol was immunoSEQ multiplex PCR, while the TCRdb copy is restricted to in-frame clones and leaves out a portion. This repertoire shows 100,000 to 120,000 clones, roughly 88% found once; its top ten account for more than 1.4%. A roughly 120-subject validation cohort, separate from the 666-subject first cohort, supplied the donors. The sample taken for sequencing was PBMCs. This clonotype was obtained from a woman in her twenties or thirties in good health and CMV-seropositive. The V and J genes are TRBV5-4 and TRBJ2-5; a weak D match, TRBD1 (5 bases). In DNA, the CDR3 is TGTGCCAGCAGCCGACAGCCAGAGACCCAGTACTTC. Its translation: CASSRQPETQYF.